This note documents a single T cell receptor beta chain sequence. Its antigen is not known. These data come from a study of radiation and T cells in renal cell carcinoma. Study observations and caveats: Top tumor clonotypes rose in blood 2 weeks post-radiation, then contracted.

J was trimmed by 2 bases and V by 5 bases; bases with no gene match: 2. Looked up from germline, CDR1 is MNHNS and CDR2 is SASEGT. The CDR3 is 15 amino acids. Here immunoSEQ multiplex PCR was the method, and the copy in TCRdb shows in-frame clones only, minus some. The sample records approximately 120,000 clones, roughly four fifths being singletons. Time point noted: blood 2 weeks post-SBRT. Indicated treatment: 15 Gy SBRT to primary tumor, nephrectomy 4 weeks later. After SBRT, blood was collected at 2 and 4 weeks, plus baseline. The starting material was blood, obtained from a patient whose treatment included radiotherapy and nephrectomy. This chain uses TRBV6-1 with TRBJ2-6; 8 bases are a match to TRBD1. The receptor was derived from a man between 50 and 59 years old with renal cell carcinoma. CDR3 nucleotide sequence: TGTGCCAGCAGTCCGGACAGGGCTGGGGCCAACGTCCTGACTTTC. It specifies CASSPDRAGANVLTF.